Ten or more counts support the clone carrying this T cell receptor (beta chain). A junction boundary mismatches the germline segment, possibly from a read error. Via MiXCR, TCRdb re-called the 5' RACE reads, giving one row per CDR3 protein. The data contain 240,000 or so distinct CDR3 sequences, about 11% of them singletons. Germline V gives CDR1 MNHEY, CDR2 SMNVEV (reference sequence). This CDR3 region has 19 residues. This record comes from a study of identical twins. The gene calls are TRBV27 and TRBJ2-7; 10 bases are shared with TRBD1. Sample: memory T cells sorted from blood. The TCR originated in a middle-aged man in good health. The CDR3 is CASSSFLRRPGTGATGLSF. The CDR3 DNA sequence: TGTGCCAGCAGTTCCTTTCTGAGACGTCCCGGGACAGGGGCCACCGGGTTGAGCTTC.